The source of this T cell receptor (beta chain) is a study of patients and donors after allogeneic stem cell transplantation. This clonotype has only a few counts. The CDR3 runs 15 residues. V was cut by 1 base and J by 8 bases, with 18 bases left in between. Per germline, CDR1 DFQATT and CDR2 SNEGSKA (reference sequence). A single record per CDR3 protein comes from TCRdb applying MiXCR to the RT-PCR reads. This table has roughly 960,000 distinct CDR3 sequences, under 20% appearing once. The chain joins TRBV20-1 to TRBJ2-1; D may match TRBD1 or TRBD2 (5 bases each). The specimen sequenced was blood, either unsorted or a sorted T cell fraction (not recorded which). The origin of this receptor is a human donor who was either an allogeneic HSCT recipient or a stem cell or donor lymphocyte infusion donor (not recorded which). It is not recorded whose cells these are; they may come from a transplant donor. This CDR3 reads CSARGDGPRIYEQFF. In nucleotides, the CDR3 is TGCAGTGCTAGAGGGGACGGACCAAGGATCTATGAGCAGTTCTTC.